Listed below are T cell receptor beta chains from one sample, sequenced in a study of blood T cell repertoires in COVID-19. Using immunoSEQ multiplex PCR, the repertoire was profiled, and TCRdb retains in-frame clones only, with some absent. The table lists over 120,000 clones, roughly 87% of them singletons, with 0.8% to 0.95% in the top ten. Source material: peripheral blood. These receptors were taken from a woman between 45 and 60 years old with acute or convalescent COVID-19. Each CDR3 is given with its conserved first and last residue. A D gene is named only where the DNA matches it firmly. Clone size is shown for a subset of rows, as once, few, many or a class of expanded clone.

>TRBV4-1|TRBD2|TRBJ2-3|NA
TGCGCCAGCAGCCTACTAGCGGGGGGGTACACAGATACGCAGTATTTT
CASSLLAGGYTDTQYF
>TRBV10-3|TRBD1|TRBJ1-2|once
TGTGCCATCAGTGAGTCTGCGGGTACAGGGGATGGCTACACCTTC
CAISESAGTGDGYTF
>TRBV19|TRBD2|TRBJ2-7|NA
TGTGCCAGTAGTACCCAGAGCGGGAGGAGCTCCTACGAGCAGTACTTC
CASSTQSGRSSYEQYF
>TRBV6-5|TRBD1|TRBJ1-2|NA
TGTGCCAGCAGTTACGGGACAGAGGGCTACACCTTC
CASSYGTEGYTF
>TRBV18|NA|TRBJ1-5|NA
TGTGCCAGCTCACAAGCAGGGAATCAGCCCCAGCATTTT
CASSQAGNQPQHF
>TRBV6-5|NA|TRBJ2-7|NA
TGTGCCAGCAGTCCGGACTTCCAAAGCGAGCAGTACTTC
CASSPDFQSEQYF
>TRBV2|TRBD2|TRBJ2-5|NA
TGTGCCAGCAGTAAGACTAGCGGGAGAGAAGAGACCCAGTACTTC
CASSKTSGREETQYF
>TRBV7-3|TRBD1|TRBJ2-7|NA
TGTGCCAGCAGCCCAGGGGGCCCCCGCTCCTACGAGCAGTACTTC
CASSPGGPRSYEQYF
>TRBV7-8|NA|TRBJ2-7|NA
TGTGCCAGCAGCTTATGGGTGGGCAGGGGAGCCTACGAGCAGTACTTC
CASSLWVGRGAYEQYF
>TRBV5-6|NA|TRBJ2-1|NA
TGTGCCAGTTCTTTCCCCGAGATCTACAATGAGCAGTTCTTC
CASSFPEIYNEQFF
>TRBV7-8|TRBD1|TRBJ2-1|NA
TGTGCCAGCAGCGTGGGACAGTCAGAATACAATGAGCAGTTCTTC
CASSVGQSEYNEQFF
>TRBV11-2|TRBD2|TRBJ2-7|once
TGTGCCAGCGTAGGCGGGGGCTACGAGCAGTACTTC
CASVGGGYEQYF
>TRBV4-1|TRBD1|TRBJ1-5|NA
TGCGCCAGCAGCCCACCCAGGGGGCGGGTTCAGCCCCAGCATTTT
CASSPPRGRVQPQHF
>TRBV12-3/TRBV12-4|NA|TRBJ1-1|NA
TGTGCCAGCAGTTTAGGGGCAAACACTGAAGCTTTCTTT
CASSLGANTEAFF
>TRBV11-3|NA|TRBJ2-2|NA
TGTGCCAGCTCGAAGCCGGGGAACACCGGGGAGCTGTTTTTT
CASSKPGNTGELFF
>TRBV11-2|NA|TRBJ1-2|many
TGTGCCAGCACGAACCACTTGGACTATGGCTACACCTTC
CASTNHLDYGYTF
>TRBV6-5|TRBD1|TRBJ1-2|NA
TGTGCCAGCAGTTATGGACAGGGTTGGAGATATGGCTACACCTTC
CASSYGQGWRYGYTF
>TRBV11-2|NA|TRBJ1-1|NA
TGTGCCAGCAGCGCACAACAGGGCACTGAAGCTTTCTTT
CASSAQQGTEAFF
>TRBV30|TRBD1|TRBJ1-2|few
TGTGCCTGGCGCACAGGGGCGGATGGAGATGGCTACACCTTC
CAWRTGADGDGYTF
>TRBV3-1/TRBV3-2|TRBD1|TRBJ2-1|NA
TGTGCCAGCAGCGTGGGGACAGGGGGCAATGAGCAGTTCTTC
CASSVGTGGNEQFF
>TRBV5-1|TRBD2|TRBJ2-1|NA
TGCGCCAGCGCCCCACTAGCGGGAGTAAGGTCCTACAATGAGCAGTTCTTC
CASAPLAGVRSYNEQFF
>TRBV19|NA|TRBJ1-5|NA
TGTGCCAGTAGATGGGGGGTTAGCAATCAGCCCCAGCATTTT
CASRWGVSNQPQHF
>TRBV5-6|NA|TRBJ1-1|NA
TGTGCCGCCCCTAGGAATGGGGCAGCAAGGGCGAACACTGAAGCTTTCTTT
CAAPRNGAARANTEAFF
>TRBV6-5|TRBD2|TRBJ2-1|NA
TGTGCCAGCAGTTACGGGCGGGAGGGTTCCTACAATGAGCAGTTCTTC
CASSYGREGSYNEQFF
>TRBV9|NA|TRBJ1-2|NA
TGTGCCAGCAGCGTAGTTGATAGGGGCAATGGCTACACCTTC
CASSVVDRGNGYTF
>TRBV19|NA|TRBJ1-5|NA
TGTGCCAGTAGTATAGCTAACTTGGGAGGGAAGTCTGGCAATCAGCCCCAGCATTTT
CASSIANLGGKSGNQPQHF
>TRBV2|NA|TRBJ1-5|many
TGTGCCAGCACCTTCAGGATAAATCAGCCCCAGCATTTT
CASTFRINQPQHF
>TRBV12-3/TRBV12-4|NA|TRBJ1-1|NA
TGTGCCAGCAGTTCGACAGGAGGAAAAGCTTTCTTT
CASSSTGGKAFF
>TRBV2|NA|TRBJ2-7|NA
TGTGCCAGCAGTGAATTTCAGGGCAGCCACGAGCAGTACTTC
CASSEFQGSHEQYF
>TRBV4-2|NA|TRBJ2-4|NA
TGTGCCAGCAGCCCTGGACTACTAAACATTCAGTACTTC
CASSPGLLNIQYF
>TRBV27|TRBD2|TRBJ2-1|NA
TGTGCCAGCAGTTTCGAAGCGGGGGGGCTCTCCTACAATGAGCAGTTCTTC
CASSFEAGGLSYNEQFF